The clone carrying this T cell receptor (beta chain) was observed at least ten times. Its antigen is still unknown. Template material for amplifying TCR beta CDR3 regions consisted of RNA transcripts. First-round RT-PCR with HTBI primers amplified the TCR CDR3 region. TCRdb reanalysed the multiplex PCR reads using MiXCR and keeps one entry per CDR3 protein. Seen here are about 620,000 distinct CDR3 sequences, about 16% observed once, and the top ten hold around 3.9%. These data originate in a study of T cells in Graves' hyperthyroidism and ophthalmopathy. Study-level results: Before onset, by a median of around 6.1 months, the model predicted ophthalmopathy.

Recently diagnosed hyperthyroidism of less than 2 months' duration affected patients aged 18 to 65. The V end lost 5 bases, the J end lost 7 bases, and 12 bases lay between the germline ends. This CDR3 region has 12 residues. The germline gives CDR1 SQVTM, CDR2 ANQGSEA. This receptor was obtained from a woman between 25 and 40 years old with Graves' hyperthyroidism. The chain combines TRBV29-1 with TRBJ2-1, with D perhaps TRBD1 (6 bases). The sample taken for sequencing was blood. The CDR3 bases are TGCAGCGTTCTGGCAGGGGTAAATGAGCAGTTCTTC. As protein: CSVLAGVNEQFF.